These T cell receptor beta chains were read from a single sample in a study of OX40 agonist ivuxolimab in advanced cancers. TCRdb's table, derived via immunoSEQ multiplex PCR, lists solely in-frame clones and lacks some. The data show 77,000 or so clones, with 86% seen just once and less than 0.8% held by the top ten. Specimen: CD4+ or CD8+ T cells sorted from blood, collected in a trial of the OX40 agonist ivuxolimab. The receptor set was obtained from an adult with an advanced solid tumor such as melanoma, head and neck, liver or kidney cancer. Each CDR3 is given with its conserved first and last residue. D genes are given only for firm matches. The size field is filled for only some rows; it gives once, few, many or a size class.

j_call clone_size v_call d_call cdr3_nt cdr3_aa
TRBJ1-4 . TRBV6-5 . TGTGCCAGCAGTTACGACACCAATAAAAACGAAAAACTGTTTTTT CASSYDTNKNEKLFF
TRBJ2-3 . TRBV5-6 TRBD2 TGTGCCAGCAGCTTGGTGGGACTAGCGGACACAGATACGCAGTATTTT CASSLVGLADTDTQYF
TRBJ2-5 . TRBV6-1 . TGTGCCAGCAGTGAAGGGGTACTTTACCAAGAGACCCAGTACTTC CASSEGVLYQETQYF
TRBJ1-4 . TRBV5-5 . TGTGCCAGCAGCCCCCCGGACCTGGGTGAAAAACTGTTTTTT CASSPPDLGEKLFF
TRBJ1-6 . TRBV5-4 . TGTGCCAGCAGCTTTGGGGGCCCCTCAAATTCACCCCTCCACTTT CASSFGGPSNSPLHF
TRBJ1-5 . TRBV28 . TGTGCCAGCAATTGGGGGTCGGTATTAGTCGATCAGCCCCAGCATTTT CASNWGSVLVDQPQHF
TRBJ1-2 once TRBV27 . TGTGCCAGCACCGACAATTCTAAATCCTATGGCTACACCTTC CASTDNSKSYGYTF
TRBJ2-3 . TRBV7-3 . TGTGCCAGCAGCAATTCGGGGTTCACAGATACGCAGTATTTT CASSNSGFTDTQYF
TRBJ1-5 few TRBV7-2 . TGTGCCAGCAGCTTAGAGGGGAATAGCAATCAGCCCCAGCATTTT CASSLEGNSNQPQHF
TRBJ2-7 . TRBV7-9 . TGTGCCAGCAGCCCGTGGGAGGCCGCGCTGAACTTC CASSPWEAALNF
TRBJ2-3 . TRBV19 TRBD2 TGTGCCAGTTCGGCGGGGGAACGCACAGATACGCAGTATTTT CASSAGERTDTQYF
TRBJ1-3 . TRBV18 TRBD1 TGTGCCAGCTCACCATTGGAGACAGGGACTCGAAACACCATATATTTT CASSPLETGTRNTIYF
TRBJ1-6 . TRBV5-6 TRBD1 TGTGCCAGCAGGACAGGGGGCCGCTATAATTCACCCCTCCACTTT CASRTGGRYNSPLHF
TRBJ2-2 . TRBV5-1 . TGCGCCAGCCGGACGATGGAGGGGGGCCGTCGGACCGGGGAGCTGTTTTTT CASRTMEGGRRTGELFF
TRBJ2-6 . TRBV5-4 . TGTGCCAGCAGCTGGCGGCAGGTGGGGGGCGTCCTGACTTTC CASSWRQVGGVLTF
TRBJ2-7 . TRBV19 . TGTGCCAGTAGTAGAACAAGCTACGAGCAGTACTTC CASSRTSYEQYF
TRBJ1-3 . TRBV5-1 . TGCGCCAGCAGCAGGGAACCGGGACGGGTGGGAAACACCATATATTTT CASSREPGRVGNTIYF
TRBJ2-7 . TRBV28 TRBD1 TGTGCCAGCAGTCCTCTTCAGGGCAAGGGGGCCCACGAGCAGTACTTC CASSPLQGKGAHEQYF
TRBJ2-1 once TRBV6-5 TRBD2 TGTGCCAGCAGTAGGACTAGCGGGCTTTACAATGAGCAGTTCTTC CASSRTSGLYNEQFF
TRBJ1-2 . TRBV6-1 . TGTGCCAGCCGAGACCAGGACGTCTATGGCTACACCTTC CASRDQDVYGYTF
TRBJ2-6 . TRBV6-5 . TGTGCCAGCACACCCCACGCCTCTGGGGCCAACGTCCTGACTTTC CASTPHASGANVLTF
TRBJ1-1 . TRBV5-1 . TGCGCCAGCAGCTTGGTAGGGGCCAACACTGAAGCTTTCTTT CASSLVGANTEAFF
TRBJ2-5 . TRBV7-2 . TGTGCCAGCAGCTTTGGGTCGTACCAAGAGACCCAGTACTTC CASSFGSYQETQYF
TRBJ2-1 . TRBV19 TRBD2 TGTGCCAGTAGTCGGGAGGGGCGTCGAAGCTCCTACAATGAGCAGTTCTTC CASSREGRRSSYNEQFF
TRBJ1-2 . TRBV5-1 . TGCGCCAGCAGCTTGGGGGGCTCTAACTATGGCTACACCTTC CASSLGGSNYGYTF
TRBJ2-1 . TRBV5-1 TRBD1 TGCGCCAGCAGCACGGGACAGGGGGCGCGGAATGAGCAGTTCTTC CASSTGQGARNEQFF
TRBJ1-2 . TRBV5-4 . TGTGCCAGCAGCACACCACAGGGAACGGGCTATGGCTACACCTTC CASSTPQGTGYGYTF
TRBJ1-2 . TRBV6-1 . TGTGCCGGGGCCGACACTAACTATGGCTACACCTTC CAGADTNYGYTF
TRBJ1-2 . TRBV30 . TGTGCCTGGAGTGCCGACAGCCCCTATGGCTACACCTTC CAWSADSPYGYTF
TRBJ2-7 . TRBV6-4 . TGTGCCAGCACCCCCGACCCCGGATTCTACGAGCAGTACTTC CASTPDPGFYEQYF
TRBJ1-1 few TRBV19 . TGTGCCAGTAGTACCCCCAGGCGCACTGAAGCTTTCTTT CASSTPRRTEAFF
TRBJ2-2 few TRBV27 . TGTGCCAGCAAAAACTGGGCGAGGACCGGGGAGCTGTTTTTT CASKNWARTGELFF
TRBJ1-2 . TRBV9 . TGTGCCAGCAGCGTGGGCGGGACCGTCTATGGCTACACCTTC CASSVGGTVYGYTF
TRBJ2-5 . TRBV9 . TGTGCCAGCAGCGTAGAAGGCTTCGAGACCCAGTACTTC CASSVEGFETQYF
TRBJ1-1 few TRBV23-1 . TGCGCCAGCAGTCATCTGCCGGGGAACACTGAAGCTTTCTTT CASSHLPGNTEAFF
TRBJ2-5 once TRBV11-2 . TGTGCCAGCAGCGCAACAGACGGGGTTGGACAGACCCAGTACTTC CASSATDGVGQTQYF
TRBJ2-7 . TRBV5-1 . TGCGCCAGCAGCTTGGTTGGAGGCCAGAGCGAGCAGTACTTC CASSLVGGQSEQYF